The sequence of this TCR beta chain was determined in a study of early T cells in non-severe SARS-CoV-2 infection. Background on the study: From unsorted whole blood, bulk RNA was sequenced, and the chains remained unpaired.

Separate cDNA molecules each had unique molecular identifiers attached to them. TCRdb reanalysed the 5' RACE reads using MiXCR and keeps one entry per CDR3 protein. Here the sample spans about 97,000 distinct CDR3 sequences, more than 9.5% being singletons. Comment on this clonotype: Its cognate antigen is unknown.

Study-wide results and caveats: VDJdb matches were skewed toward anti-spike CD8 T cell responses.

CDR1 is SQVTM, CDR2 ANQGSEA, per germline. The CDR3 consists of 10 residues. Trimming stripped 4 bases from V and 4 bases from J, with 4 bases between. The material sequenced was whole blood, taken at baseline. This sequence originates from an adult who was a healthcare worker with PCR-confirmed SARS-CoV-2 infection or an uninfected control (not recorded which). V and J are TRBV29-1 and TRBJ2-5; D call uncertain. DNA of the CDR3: TGCAGCGTTGCGATAGAGACCCAGTACTTC. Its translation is CSVAIETQYF.